This TCR beta chain was captured by sequencing in a study of cytomegalovirus exposure and HLA in healthy donors. Study overall: Approximately 85 million unique TCRs from HLA-typed donors were held in an early release of data.

General study findings and limits: Reportedly, a later analysis found an Asian-associated ancestry cluster had fewer N-insertions than the roughly 700-donor mean.

PCR used 60 Vbeta primers and 13 Jbeta primers. Sequenced by immunoSEQ multiplex PCR; TCRdb stores in-frame clones only, minus some. This sample has 170,000 or so clones, with 75% to 85% found just once. The ends lost 6 bases at V and 1 base at J; junction bases unmatched: 9. This CDR3 is 16 amino acids long. Germline V gives CDR1 MGHRA, CDR2 YSYEKL. As regards this clone: Its antigen is currently unknown.

This chain links TRBV4-1 with TRBJ1-5; 7 bases line up with TRBD1. The specimen sequenced was PBMCs. This receptor was identified in a boy aged 5-17 years in good health and CMV-seronegative. CDR3 in amino acids: CASRRQPGQSNQPQHF. Here the CDR3 DNA reads TGCGCCAGCAGAAGGCAACCGGGACAGAGCAATCAGCCCCAGCATTTT.